This TCR beta chain was observed in a study of blood T cell repertoires in COVID-19. Study-wide background: T cells, B-cell-depleted T cells, or PBMCs supplied cDNA or gDNA.

TCRdb's table, derived via immunoSEQ multiplex PCR, lists solely in-frame clones and lacks some. Among more than 100,000 clones listed, 84% were seen once. The CDR3 has 18 amino acids. The source material was peripheral blood. This sequence was found in a human donor in a cohort sampled during active COVID-19. The chain is built from TRBV12-2 and TRBJ2-1; TRBD2 was called by the table and not checked on the DNA. TRBV12-2 constitutes a pseudogene. The CDR3 loop reads CASRAQTAGPSSYNEQFF. In nucleotides, the CDR3 is TGTGCAAGTCGCGCCCAGACGGCGGGGCCTAGCTCCTACAATGAGCAGTTCTTC.